The clone carrying this TCR beta chain was detected a few times. Germline-derived CDR1 and CDR2 are SNHLY and FYNNEI. The CDR3 runs to 13 residues. V dropped 5 bases and J dropped 9 bases, with 14 bases sitting between them. RNA transcripts yielded amplified TCR beta CDR3 regions. The TCR CDR3 first-round RT-PCR relied on the HTBI primer set. TCRdb ran MiXCR on the multiplex PCR reads and lists one entry per CDR3 protein. This table has some 300,000 distinct CDR3 sequences, around 16% appearing once. The data belong to a study of T cells in Graves' hyperthyroidism and ophthalmopathy. The V and J genes are TRBV2 and TRBJ2-1, with D tentatively TRBD2 (5 bases). Source material: blood. This TCR was sampled from a young man with Graves' hyperthyroidism. In DNA form, the CDR3 reads TGTGCCAGCAGTCCCGGGGTGGAAAGTGAGCAGTTCTTC. Translating gives CASSPGVESEQFF.